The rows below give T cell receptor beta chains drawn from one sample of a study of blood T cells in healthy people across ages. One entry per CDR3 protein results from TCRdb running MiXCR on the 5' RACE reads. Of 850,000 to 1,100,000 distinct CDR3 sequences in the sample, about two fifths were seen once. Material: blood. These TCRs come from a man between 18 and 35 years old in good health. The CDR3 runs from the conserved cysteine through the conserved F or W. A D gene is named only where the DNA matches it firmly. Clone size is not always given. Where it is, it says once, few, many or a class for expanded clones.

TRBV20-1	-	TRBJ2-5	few	CSADTRQETQYF	TGCAGTGCTGACACGCGACAAGAGACCCAGTACTTC
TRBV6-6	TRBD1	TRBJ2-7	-	CASSYSEVTGDREQYF	TGTGCCAGCAGTTACTCGGAGGTGACAGGGGATCGCGAGCAGTACTTC
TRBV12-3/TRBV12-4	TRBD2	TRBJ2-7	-	CASSFGLAGYNEQYF	TGTGCCAGCAGTTTTGGCCTAGCGGGCTACAATGAGCAGTACTTC
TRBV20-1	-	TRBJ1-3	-	CSARGPGGKTGNTIYF	TGCAGTGCTAGAGGCCCCGGGGGGAAAACTGGAAACACCATATATTTT
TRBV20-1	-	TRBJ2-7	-	CSIVRVGDEQYF	TGCAGTATAGTAAGGGTAGGGGATGAGCAGTACTTC
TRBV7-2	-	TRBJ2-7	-	CASSRDNTYEQYF	TGTGCCAGCAGTCGGGACAACACCTACGAGCAGTACTTC
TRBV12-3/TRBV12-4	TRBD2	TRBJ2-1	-	CASSFVSGGDNEQFF	TGTGCCAGCAGTTTCGTTAGCGGGGGGGACAATGAGCAGTTCTTC
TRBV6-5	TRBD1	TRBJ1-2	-	CASRYGQGAWYGYTF	TGTGCCAGCCGTTACGGCCAGGGGGCTTGGTATGGCTACACCTTC
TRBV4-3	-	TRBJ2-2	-	CASSQWSTGKPFTGELFF	TGCGCCAGCAGCCAATGGAGCACGGGGAAACCGTTTACCGGGGAGCTGTTTTTT
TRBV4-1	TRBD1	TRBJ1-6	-	CASSPDWDSKGILPLHF	TGCGCCAGCAGCCCAGATTGGGACAGTAAAGGTATTTTGCCCCTCCACTTT
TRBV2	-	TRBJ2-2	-	CASSTRLAGELFF	TGTGCCAGCAGTACCCGACTGGCGGGGGAGCTGTTTTTT
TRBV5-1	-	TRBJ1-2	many	CASSPAGGDYGYTF	TGCGCCAGCAGCCCGGCGGGGGGCGACTATGGCTACACCTTC
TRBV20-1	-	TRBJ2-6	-	CSAWSGHSGANVLTF	TGCAGTGCTTGGTCGGGCCACTCTGGGGCCAACGTCCTGACTTTC
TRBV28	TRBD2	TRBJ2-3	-	CASSRAGGGDTQYF	TGTGCCAGCAGCAGAGCGGGGGGAGGAGATACGCAGTATTTT
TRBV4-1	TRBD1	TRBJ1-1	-	CASGRKGTGTEAFF	TGCGCCAGCGGCCGGAAAGGGACAGGCACTGAAGCTTTCTTT
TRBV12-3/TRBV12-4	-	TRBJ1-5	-	CASSLGATSNQPQHF	TGTGCCAGCAGTTTAGGGGCGACTAGCAATCAGCCCCAGCATTTT
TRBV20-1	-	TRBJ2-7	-	CSASGRGTGEQYF	TGCAGTGCTAGCGGTAGGGGTACGGGGGAGCAGTACTTC
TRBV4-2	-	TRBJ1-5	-	CASSHEGLSNQPQHF	TGTGCCAGCAGCCACGAGGGTCTCAGCAATCAGCCCCAGCATTTT
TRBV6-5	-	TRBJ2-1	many	CASSSTFPDRRQFF	TGTGCCAGCAGCTCTACCTTTCCTGATCGACGGCAGTTCTTC
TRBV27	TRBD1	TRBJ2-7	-	CASSLSMGTGFEQYF	TGTGCCAGCAGTTTATCGATGGGGACAGGGTTCGAGCAGTACTTC
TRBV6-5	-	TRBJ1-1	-	CASSYLAIRTASEAFF	TGTGCCAGCAGTTACTTGGCCATCCGGACGGCGTCTGAAGCTTTCTTT
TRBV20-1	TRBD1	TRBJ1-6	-	CSALPGTGRDSPLHF	TGCAGTGCCCTCCCCGGGACAGGGAGGGATTCACCCCTCCACTTT